The 5 T cell receptor beta chains below come from one sample, sequenced in a study of T cells in Graves' hyperthyroidism and ophthalmopathy. Researchers took RNA transcripts and amplified the TCR beta CDR3 regions from them. TCR CDR3 regions were first amplified by RT-PCR with HTBI primers. Each CDR3 protein is one row after TCRdb ran MiXCR on the multiplex PCR reads. The sample records roughly 290,000 distinct CDR3 sequences, roughly 15% being singletons. Sequenced: blood. These receptors all stem from a woman in her thirties or forties with Graves' hyperthyroidism.

This clonotype was observed at least ten times. The chain recombines TRBV7-8 with TRBJ2-5, with 11 nucleotides matching TRBD1. The junction had 16 bases not matched to a gene; V was cut back by 4 bases and J by 6 bases. The CDR3 has 18 residues. Germline CDR1 reads SGHVS; CDR2 reads FQNEAQ. The CDR3 region has the DNA TGTGCCAGCAGCTCTAACCGACCTGGACAGGGGGCATCGAAGACCCAGTACTTC. Protein product: CASSSNRPGQGASKTQYF.

This clonotype was detected ten times or more. The chain couples TRBV20-1 to TRBJ2-7; 10 nucleotides agree with TRBD2. CDR1 DFQATT and CDR2 SNEGSKA come from the germline V gene (reference sequence). The CDR3 has 14 residues. The ends lost 0 bases at V and 3 bases at J; junction bases unmatched: 2. CDR3 region: CSARDVAGGYEQYF. As DNA, the CDR3 is TGCAGTGCTAGAGATGTAGCGGGAGGCTACGAGCAGTACTTC.

This clonotype was seen at least ten times. The rearrangement links TRBV29-1 to TRBJ2-3; 8 nucleotides agree with TRBD2. Germline V gives CDR1 SQVTM, CDR2 ANQGSEA. The J segment lost 3 bases and the V segment lost 7 bases, leaving 9 bases of the junction unmatched. This CDR3 is 14 amino acids long. Written as DNA, the CDR3 is TGCAGCGGTGCGAGCGGGAGTAGGACAGATACGCAGTATTTT. Translation: CSGASGSRTDTQYF.

This clonotype was recorded at least ten times. The rearrangement uses TRBV25-1 and TRBJ2-7; D gene uncertain. Germline CDR1 reads MGHDK; CDR2 reads SYGVNS. V was cut by 6 bases and J by 0 bases, with 12 bases left in between. The CDR3 is made up of 14 amino acids. CDR3 residues: CASSFHGTSYEQYF. The CDR3 nucleotides read TGTGCCAGCAGCTTCCACGGAACCTCCTACGAGCAGTACTTC.

CDR3 DNA sequence: TGTGCCAGCAGCCAAGATCTGCGGGGGTATGGCTACACCTTC. Translated, it gives CASSQDLRGYGYTF. The genes are TRBV14 and TRBJ1-2; weak D call: TRBD1 (5 bases). This CDR3 contains 14 residues. V was trimmed by 0 bases and J by 5 bases, leaving 10 bases between them. Germline values: CDR1 SGHDN, CDR2 FVKESK.